This entry describes one T cell receptor (beta chain). Its antigen remains unknown. Each donor contributed about 100,000 T cells on average, unsorted. V lost 6 bases to trimming and J lost 1 base, with 12 bases between them. The CDR3 consists of 14 residues. Germline V CDR1 and CDR2: SNHLY, FYNNEI. The data stem from a study of T cells in tuberculosis. For the study at large: This South African cohort compared adolescents with or without latent tuberculosis against adults with active tuberculosis.

The data were produced by immunoSEQ multiplex PCR, yet TCRdb's version contains in-frame clones alone and is incomplete. The table lists tens of thousands of clones, 97% of them singletons. Study findings and constraints: Active tuberculosis alpha repertoires lay closer to GMM-specific TCRs than controls'.

The chain recombines TRBV2 with TRBJ1-1, with D unclear. This TCR came from a donor aged 10 to 29 with latent tuberculosis or without tuberculosis infection. The sample consisted of PBMCs. The CDR3 sequence: CASRVLVGNTEAFF. CDR3 bases: TGTGCCAGCAGGGTCCTAGTGGGGAACACTGAAGCTTTCTTT.